Below, 31 T cell receptor beta chains from the same sample are listed, as sequenced in a study of control samples from healthy donors and cancer patients. TCRdb's table, derived via immunoSEQ multiplex PCR, lists solely in-frame clones and lacks some. This table has 170,000 or so clones, 90% appearing once. The sample comprised blood. These receptors were taken from a woman between 45 and 65 years old in good health.

The genes are TRBV5-1 and TRBJ1-1, with 7 bases identical to TRBD1. V shed 5 bases, J shed 1 base, and the junction held 11 bases outside the gene matches. Germline CDR1 reads SGHRS; CDR2 reads YFSETQ. The CDR3 loop spans 16 amino acids. CDR3 region: CASSRSPGTANTEAFF. The CDR3 DNA is TGCGCCAGCAGTAGGAGTCCCGGGACAGCGAACACTGAAGCTTTCTTT.

The chain employs TRBV6-2 or TRBV6-3 and TRBJ2-7, with 7 bases lining up with TRBD1. V dropped 5 bases and J dropped 6; count of bases not matched to a gene: 13. Germline CDR1 and CDR2: MNHEY and SVGEGT. This CDR3 has 15 residues. CDR3 sequence (DNA): TGTGCCAGCAGTCCCACGTGGACAGGTTCCGTCGAGCAGTACTTC. The encoded protein is CASSPTWTGSVEQYF.

This clone was recorded only once. V usage is TRBV28 and J usage is TRBJ1-2, with D tentatively TRBD1 (5 bases). Trimming removed 6 bases from V and 7 bases from J, with 18 bases in between. Germline lookup yields CDR1 MDHEN and CDR2 SYDVKM. The CDR3 contains 14 residues. This chain's CDR3 is CASSRGGYFGGYTF. As DNA, the CDR3 is TGTGCCAGCAGCCGCGGGGGGTATTTTGGTGGCTACACCTTC.

The CDR3 is CASSLQDWSSPLHF. CDR3 sequence (DNA): TGTGCCAGCAGCTTGCAGGACTGGAGCTCACCCCTCCACTTT. The rearrangement uses TRBV5-6 and TRBJ1-6; D not certain. Per germline, CDR1 SGHDT and CDR2 YYEEEE. V was clipped by 1 base and J by 10 bases, with 12 bases between them. The CDR3 is 14 amino acids. The whole variable domain, remainder taken from reference TRBV5-6 and TRBJ1-6, is DAGVTQSPTHLIKTRGQQVTLRCSPKSGHDTVSWYQQALGQGPQFIFQYYEEEERQRGNFPDRFSGHQFPNYSSELNVNALLLGDSALYLCASSLQDWSSPLHFGNGTRLTVT.

The V and J genes are TRBV11-2 and TRBJ2-7, with D perhaps TRBD1 (6 bases). CDR1 and CDR2 (germline): SGHAT, FQNNGV. The V end lost 2 bases, the J end lost 3 bases, and 17 bases lay between the germline ends. The CDR3 runs to 16 residues. In DNA, the CDR3 is TGTGCCAGCAGCTTATTAGGGGGAGATGTAGGCTACGAGCAGTACTTC. Its protein is CASSLLGGDVGYEQYF.

Concerning this clone: This specimen includes other DNA sequences encoding the same CDR3. V gene TRBV10-3 combines with J gene TRBJ2-6, with unresolved D. The CDR3 runs to 14 residues. Trimming took off 0 bases at V and 4 bases at J, with 4 bases between the two ends. Looked up from germline, CDR1 is ENHRY and CDR2 is SYGVKD. The CDR3 DNA is TGTGCCATCAGTGAGTCTTCCGGGGCCAACGTCCTGACTTTC. Translation: CAISESSGANVLTF.

The V call is TRBV18, the J call TRBJ2-5, with D possibly being TRBD1 (5 bases). Trimming took 1 base from V and 2 from J, leaving 14 bases between them. The CDR3 is made up of 16 amino acids. The germline V gene has CDR1 KGHSH and CDR2 LQKENI. CDR3 nucleotide sequence: TGTGCCAGCTCACCACTAACAGGTGGATCACAAGAGACCCAGTACTTC. Amino acid sequence: CASSPLTGGSQETQYF. The complete variable domain, with remaining parts taken from reference TRBV18 and TRBJ2-5, reads NAGVMQNPRHLVRRRGQEARLRCSPMKGHSHVYWYRQLPEEGLKFMVYLQKENIIDESGMPKERFSAEFPKEGPSILRIQQVVRGDSAAYFCASSPLTGGSQETQYFGPGTRLLVL.

The chain uses TRBV7-9 and TRBJ2-1; 7 nucleotides agree with TRBD1. The J segment lost 8 bases and the V segment lost 5 bases, leaving 9 bases of the junction unmatched. Germline CDR1 reads SEHNR; CDR2 reads FQNEAQ (reference sequence). This CDR3 comprises 14 residues. The CDR3 DNA follows: TGTGCCAGCAGCCTACTCCGTGGGACAGATGAGCAGTTCTTC. As protein: CASSLLRGTDEQFF.

A few counts support this clone. J is TRBJ2-7 and V is TRBV5-1; no reliable D call. V lost 0 bases, J lost 6 bases, and 10 bases lay in between. The germline gives CDR1 SGHRS, CDR2 YFSETQ. The CDR3 is 13 amino acids. The CDR3, as DNA: TGCGCCAGCAGCTTGGGAAGTGTACGCGAGCAGTACTTC. It specifies CASSLGSVREQYF.

The CDR3 DNA follows: TGTGCCACCCTAAGGCCGCCACAACAGGGGGATGGGGCCAACGTCCTGACTTTC. This translates into CATLRPPQQGDGANVLTF. The gene calls are TRBV15 and TRBJ2-6; 8 positions match TRBD1. Germline V gene lookup returns CDR1 LNHNV and CDR2 YYDKDF (reference sequence). Trimming removed 8 bases from V and 3 bases from J; junction bases left unmatched: 15. The CDR3 length is 18 residues.

The chain uses TRBV3-1 (or the pseudogene TRBV3-2) and TRBJ2-7; TRBD1 matches 12 bases. CDR1 is LGHDT and CDR2 is YNNKEL in the germline V gene (reference sequence). CDR3 length equals 13 residues. V dropped 2 bases and J dropped 13; count of bases not matched to a gene: 6. CDR3 in amino acids: CASSQRDRGHSYF. The CDR3 coding sequence is TGTGCCAGCAGCCAAAGGGACAGGGGGCACTCTTACTTC.

This rearrangement joins TRBV24-1 to TRBJ2-2, with 7 bases fitting TRBD1. Germline V gives CDR1 KGHDR, CDR2 SFDVKD. This CDR3 comprises 15 residues. V dropped 7 bases and J dropped 2; count of bases not matched to a gene: 6. CDR3 protein: CATRGQAVNTGELFF. CDR3 DNA: TGTGCCACCAGAGGACAGGCGGTAAACACCGGGGAGCTGTTTTTT.

The rearrangement links TRBV30 to TRBJ2-5; 8 bases agree with TRBD1. J gave up 4 bases and V 2 bases, and 3 bases lay outside the gene matches. There are 13 residues in the CDR3. The V gene's germline CDR1 is GTSNPN and CDR2 SVGIG (reference sequence). The CDR3: CAWSRTGRETQYF. The CDR3 bases are TGTGCCTGGAGTAGGACAGGGCGAGAGACCCAGTACTTC. Looking up the rest from reference TRBV30 and TRBJ2-5 gives the full variable domain: SQTIHQWPATLVQPVGSPLSLECTVEGTSNPNLYWYRQAAGRGLQLLFYSVGIGQISSEVPQNLSASRPQDRQFILSSKKLLLSDSGFYLCAWSRTGRETQYFGPGTRLLVL.

The chain couples TRBV6-2 or TRBV6-3 to TRBJ1-1, with unresolved D. CDR3 length: 14 residues. Germline CDR1 reads MNHEY; CDR2 reads SVGEGT. Trimming cost V 5 bases and J 5 bases, with 15 bases left between them. The CDR3 DNA follows: TGTGCCAGCAGTACCACCGAGGGAGGTACTGAAGCTTTCTTT. It yields the protein CASSTTEGGTEAFF.

V usage is TRBV5-1 and J usage is TRBJ2-2, with D unclear. The germline gives CDR1 SGHRS, CDR2 YFSETQ. The V gene lost 0 bases and the J gene lost 5 bases, with 11 bases spanning the gap. This CDR3 is built from 15 residues. The CDR3 DNA follows: TGCGCCAGCAGCTTGGACCCTATTGGAACCGGGGAGCTGTTTTTT. This gives the protein CASSLDPIGTGELFF.

The chain uses TRBV4-1 and TRBJ1-1; 9 bases are shared with TRBD1. Unmatched junction bases numbered 10, after V lost 4 bases and J lost 7 bases. This CDR3 has 15 amino acids. Germline V gene data show CDR1 as MGHRA and CDR2 as YSYEKL. In DNA, the CDR3 is TGCGCCAGCAGCCCAATTACAGGGGGCATCAGTGAAGCTTTCTTT. Translating it yields CASSPITGGISEAFF.

This chain links TRBV7-2 with TRBJ2-3; no clear D. The CDR3 extends over 14 amino acids. CDR1 SGHTA and CDR2 FQGNSA come from the germline V gene. The ends were cut back, 5 bases at V and 6 bases at J, with 15 bases in the middle. As DNA, the CDR3 is TGTGCCAGCAGCCCCCTCCAGTTCCTCGATACGCAGTATTTT. Translating gives CASSPLQFLDTQYF.

CDR3 protein: CASSPYGGGSSYNSPLHF. CDR3 DNA sequence: TGTGCCAGCAGCCCGTATGGGGGTGGGAGCTCCTATAATTCACCCCTCCACTTT. This rearrangement joins TRBV3-1 (or the pseudogene TRBV3-2) to TRBJ1-6, with D possibly TRBD1 on 5 matching bases. The CDR3 sequence is 18 residues long. V lost 4 bases to trimming and J lost 0 bases, with 16 bases between them. Per germline, CDR1 LGHDT and CDR2 YNNKEL (reference sequence).

The chain recombines TRBV20-1 with TRBJ2-3, with D unresolved. V was shortened by 4 bases and J by 0 bases, with 2 bases between the two germline ends. CDR1 and CDR2 from the germline V gene are DFQATT and SNEGSKA (reference sequence). The CDR3 has 11 residues. CDR3 sequence: CSAKSTDTQYF. CDR3 bases: TGCAGTGCTAAAAGCACAGATACGCAGTATTTT.

The chain links TRBV4-3 to TRBJ2-2; 15 bases are a match to TRBD2. The V gene end was trimmed by 1 base and the J gene end by 6 bases; junction bases not matched to a gene: 9. The CDR3 spans 19 residues. The germline V gene encodes CDR1 LGHNA and CDR2 YSLEER. The CDR3 loop reads CASSQVGLAGGLGPGELFF. CDR3 nucleotides: TGCGCCAGCAGCCAAGTCGGACTAGCGGGGGGGCTTGGGCCCGGGGAGCTGTTTTTT.

This rearrangement joins TRBV12-3 or TRBV12-4 to TRBJ1-1, with D hard to call. The V end lost 6 bases, the J end lost 6 bases, and 14 bases lay between the germline ends. The CDR3 covers 13 residues. CDR3 bases: TGTGCCAGCAGGGTCCCTTGGTTGCCTGAAGCTTTCTTT. Translating gives CASRVPWLPEAFF.

The chain carries TRBV19 and TRBJ2-1; 14 nucleotides match TRBD2. Germline CDR1 and CDR2: LNHDA and SQIVND (reference sequence). V was pared by 7 bases and J by 5 bases, with 7 bases of the junction left unmatched. The CDR3 contains 16 residues. This CDR3 is CASTRTSGGPNNEQFF. The CDR3 nucleotides read TGTGCCAGTACCCGGACTAGCGGGGGGCCAAACAATGAGCAGTTCTTC.

V is TRBV14 and J is TRBJ1-4, with 8 bases identical to TRBD1. Per germline, CDR1 SGHDN and CDR2 FVKESK. Trimming took 4 bases from V and 7 from J; bases not matched to a gene: 2. The CDR3 is 13 residues long. For the CDR3, the DNA is TGTGCCAGCAGCCCGGGACAGGCTGAAAAACTGTTTTTT. Translated, it gives CASSPGQAEKLFF.

The chain uses TRBV9 and TRBJ1-1; 8 bases are shared with TRBD1. The CDR3 is 15 residues long. With 4 bases clipped from V and 2 bases from J, the junction kept 7 bases outside the gene matches. CDR1 SGDLS and CDR2 YYNGEE come from the germline V gene. The DNA of the CDR3 is TGTGCCAGCAGCTCCCAAGGACAGGGCAACACTGAAGCTTTCTTT. This sequence encodes CASSSQGQGNTEAFF.

The DNA of the CDR3 is TGCGCCAGCTCCGGGACTAGCCTCACCGGGGAGCTGTTTTTT. It translates to CASSGTSLTGELFF. The rearrangement links TRBV5-1 to TRBJ2-2; 9 positions match TRBD2. Germline lookup yields CDR1 SGHRS and CDR2 YFSETQ. The CDR3 length is 14 residues. Trimming took 7 bases from V and 4 from J; bases not matched to a gene: 5. Full variable domain (missing parts from reference TRBV5-1 and TRBJ2-2): KAGVTQTPRYLIKTRGQQVTLSCSPISGHRSVSWYQQTPGQGLQFLFEYFSETQRNKGNFPGRFSGRQFSNSRSEMNVSTLELGDSALYLCASSGTSLTGELFFGEGSRLTVL.

The J gene is TRBJ2-1, the V gene TRBV10-3; D remains ambiguous. With 3 bases removed from V and 4 bases from J, the gap between germline ends came to 1 base. The CDR3 has 11 amino acids. The germline gives CDR1 ENHRY, CDR2 SYGVKD. CDR3 DNA sequence: TGTGCCATCAGTGATTACAATGAGCAGTTCTTC. Translating it yields CAISDYNEQFF.

The V gene is TRBV9, the J gene TRBJ2-2; D unresolved. Germline CDR1 SGDLS, CDR2 YYNGEE. The CDR3 loop spans 16 amino acids. V lost 0 bases and J lost 1, with 10 bases in between. As DNA, the CDR3 is TGTGCCAGCAGCGTAGGGCGACATTGGAACACCGGGGAGCTGTTTTTT. This encodes CASSVGRHWNTGELFF.

The CDR3 DNA reads as TGTGCCGAAGCTATGGGCGGACGCCGGTCGGAGCCCCAGCATTTT. This encodes CAEAMGGRRSEPQHF. The chain has TRBV10-3 and TRBJ1-5; D is ambiguous. Germline loops: CDR1 ENHRY, CDR2 SYGVKD. The length of the CDR3 is 15 residues. The ends were cut back, 11 bases at V and 8 bases at J, with 25 bases in the middle.

This clone has a count of ten or more. The rearrangement joins TRBV7-9 to TRBJ2-7; the match to TRBD2 covers 7 bases. Losses at the gene ends were 3 bases for V and 5 bases for J; bases not matched to a gene: 7. The CDR3 covers 14 residues. Germline V gives CDR1 SEHNR, CDR2 FQNEAQ (reference sequence). The CDR3 DNA is TGTGCCAGCAGCTTGGGGGACTACGGGGACGAGCAGTACTTC. Translating gives CASSLGDYGDEQYF.

This chain uses TRBV6-1 with TRBJ1-3, with D possibly matching TRBD1 (5 bases). Trimming left V 2 bases short and J 0 bases short, with 11 bases between. The length of the CDR3 is 16 residues. Per the germline V gene, CDR1 is MNHNS and CDR2 is SASEGT. The CDR3 DNA follows: TGTGCCAGCAGTGAATTCGGGGGAAACTCTGGAAACACCATATATTTT. It is translated as CASSEFGGNSGNTIYF.

The sample holds one count of this clone. This sequence joins TRBV2 and TRBJ2-7; the match to TRBD2 covers 13 bases. This CDR3 has 15 amino acids. The ends lost 6 bases at V and 7 bases at J; junction bases unmatched: 9. From germline, CDR1 is SNHLY and CDR2 FYNNEI. For the CDR3, the DNA is TGTGCCAGCAGAGAACTAGCGGGAGGGCCGGGGGAGCAGTACTTC. As protein: CASRELAGGPGEQYF.